A single sample gave rise to the 26 T cell receptor beta chains below, sequenced in a study of blood T cell repertoires in COVID-19. Sequencing used immunoSEQ multiplex PCR; TCRdb keeps in-frame clones, though not all of them. The sample holds approximately 80,000 clones; around 84% are singletons and the top ten take 4.5% to 5.5%. The sample taken for sequencing was peripheral blood. The receptor source for this set is a middle-aged man with acute or convalescent COVID-19.

This clone occurred a few times. The chain is built from TRBV2 and TRBJ2-1, with a possible D match to TRBD1 (6 bases). V dropped 7 bases and J dropped 0 bases, with 13 bases sitting between them. CDR1 is SNHLY and CDR2 is FYNNEI in the germline V gene. There are 15 residues in the CDR3. The CDR3 sequence: CASMDSRSSYNEQFF. The CDR3 nucleotides are TGTGCCAGCATGGACAGCCGAAGCTCCTACAATGAGCAGTTCTTC.

For the CDR3, the DNA is TGTGCCAGCAGCTTATGGGGTAGCGGGGAGAACACCGGGGAGCTGTTTTTT. Translation gives CASSLWGSGENTGELFF. The chain couples TRBV13 to TRBJ2-2; 8 nucleotides align to TRBD2. This CDR3 is 17 amino acids long. Germline V gene data show CDR1 as PRHDT and CDR2 as FYEKMQ (reference sequence). V gave up 2 bases and J gave up 1 base; unmatched junction bases: 6. The entire variable domain, with the rest obtained from reference TRBV13 and TRBJ2-2, is as follows: AAGVIQSPRHLIKEKRETATLKCYPIPRHDTVYWYQQGPGQDPQFLISFYEKMQSDKGSIPDRFSAQQFSDYHSELNMSSLELGDSALYFCASSLWGSGENTGELFFGEGSRLTVL.

The V call is TRBV5-4, the J call TRBJ2-3; TRBD2 is a possible D gene (6 bases). With 4 bases removed from V and 0 bases from J, the gap between germline ends came to 12 bases. The CDR3 has 15 amino acids. Germline V gives CDR1 SGHNT, CDR2 YYREEE (reference sequence). In DNA, the CDR3 is TGTGCCAGCAGCACCCCAGGGACTAGCACAGATACGCAGTATTTT. Translation: CASSTPGTSTDTQYF.

The rearrangement links TRBV12-3 or TRBV12-4 to TRBJ1-2; the D gene is possibly TRBD1 (5 bases). The CDR3 runs 13 residues. V was clipped by 7 bases and J by 4 bases, with 13 bases between them. As DNA, the CDR3 is TGTGCCAGCACACGACAGCGATTCTATGGCTACACCTTC. Its translation is CASTRQRFYGYTF.

The chain employs TRBV7-2 and TRBJ1-1; D is ambiguous. The CDR3 length is 15 residues. V was clipped by 1 base and J by 5 bases, with 14 bases between them. Germline CDR1 reads SGHTA; CDR2 reads FQGNSA. The CDR3 reads CASSLVVERGTEAFF. CDR3 in DNA: TGTGCCAGCAGCTTAGTGGTCGAGCGAGGGACTGAAGCTTTCTTT.

V usage is TRBV7-2 and J usage is TRBJ2-3; TRBD2 might be the D (6 bases). CDR3 length: 15 residues. Trimming cost V 1 base and J 4 bases, with 12 bases left between them. Looked up from germline, CDR1 is SGHTA and CDR2 is FQGNSA. CDR3 DNA: TGTGCCAGCAGCTTAGTTGTGGGGGGTTCAGATACGCAGTATTTT. It codes for CASSLVVGGSDTQYF.

V gene TRBV5-1 combines with J gene TRBJ1-1; maybe TRBD1 (5 bases). The CDR3 extends over 14 amino acids. The V gene lost 3 bases and the J gene lost 1 base, with 10 bases spanning the gap. Germline V lookup: CDR1 SGHRS, CDR2 YFSETQ. The CDR3 spells CASSWRGGNTEAFF. CDR3 DNA: TGCGCCAGCAGCTGGCGGGGGGGGAACACTGAAGCTTTCTTT.

This clone was seen more than once but under ten times. The chain combines TRBV6-5 with TRBJ1-3; D is unresolved. Germline CDR1 MNHEY, CDR2 SVGAGI. This CDR3 is 13 amino acids long. Trimming took 6 bases from V and 5 from J, leaving 11 bases between them. DNA of the CDR3: TGTGCCAGCAGGGACTCCGTGAGAAACACCATATATTTT. This sequence encodes CASRDSVRNTIYF.

This chain joins TRBV11-3 and TRBJ2-2; TRBD2 is a possible D gene (6 bases). V lost 3 bases and J 2 bases, leaving 13 bases between the germline ends. Germline-derived CDR1 and CDR2 are SGHNT and YENEEA. The CDR3 runs to 16 residues. The DNA for the CDR3 is TGTGCCAGCAGCTTGAGTAGCGGAGGAAACACCGGGGAGCTGTTTTTT. This codes for CASSLSSGGNTGELFF.

The chain employs TRBV24-1 and TRBJ2-1; D uncertain. This CDR3 region has 16 residues. Germline lookup yields CDR1 KGHDR and CDR2 SFDVKD. Trimming removed 4 bases from V and 6 bases from J, with 18 bases in between. The CDR3 sequence: CATSESRQGVRNEQFF. As DNA, the CDR3 is TGTGCCACCAGTGAATCGCGGCAAGGCGTTCGCAATGAGCAGTTCTTC.

The rearrangement joins TRBV6-5 to TRBJ1-1; 10 bases align to TRBD1. The germline gives CDR1 MNHEY, CDR2 SVGAGI. Losses at the gene ends were 8 bases for V and 2 bases for J; bases not matched to a gene: 2. The CDR3 is made up of 13 amino acids. The CDR3 spells CASDRGPNTEAFF. The CDR3 nucleotides are TGTGCCAGCGACAGGGGGCCCAACACTGAAGCTTTCTTT.

This clone appeared a single time. The V gene is TRBV30, the J gene TRBJ2-7, with D possibly matching TRBD2 (6 bases). Trimming took off 5 bases at V and 0 bases at J, with 14 bases between the two ends. The CDR3 consists of 14 residues. Germline assignment: CDR1 GTSNPN and CDR2 SVGIG (reference sequence). CDR3 bases: TGTGCCTGGGCCCGCGGAGGGGACTCCTACGAGCAGTACTTC. Its protein product is CAWARGGDSYEQYF.

The V and J genes are TRBV5-1 and TRBJ1-1; 7 bases line up with TRBD1. With 4 bases clipped from V and 6 bases from J, the junction kept 6 bases outside the gene matches. Germline assignment: CDR1 SGHRS and CDR2 YFSETQ. This CDR3 contains 13 residues. CDR3 region: CASSPTGRSEAFF. CDR3 DNA sequence: TGCGCCAGCAGCCCGACAGGGAGGTCTGAAGCTTTCTTT.

This clone was counted a single time. The V call is TRBV4-1, the J call TRBJ2-3; 7 bases match TRBD2. This CDR3 region has 14 residues. CDR1 MGHRA and CDR2 YSYEKL come from the germline V gene. The ends lost 0 bases at V and 6 bases at J; junction bases unmatched: 3. The CDR3 DNA reads as TGCGCCAGCAGCCAAGATTGGGGGGGTGATACGCAGTATTTT. Translated, it gives CASSQDWGGDTQYF.

V gene TRBV29-1 combines with J gene TRBJ2-1; 11 positions agree with TRBD2. With V trimmed by 3 bases and J by 5 bases, 15 bases remained unmatched. Germline CDR1 reads SQVTM; CDR2 reads ANQGSEA. The CDR3 has 18 amino acids. Here the CDR3 reads CSVEGGLAGGLRNNEQFF. In nucleotides, the CDR3 is TGCAGCGTTGAGGGAGGGCTAGCGGGGGGCCTCAGGAACAATGAGCAGTTCTTC.

The chain joins TRBV15 to TRBJ2-1; 12 bases are a match to TRBD1. CDR1 and CDR2 from the germline V gene are LNHNV and YYDKDF (reference sequence). With V trimmed by 5 bases and J by 12 bases, 11 bases remained unmatched. The CDR3 runs to 15 residues. The CDR3 loop is CATSDPGQGARWQFF. The CDR3 DNA reads as TGTGCCACCAGCGATCCGGGACAGGGGGCGAGATGGCAGTTCTTC.

This clone was observed a handful of times. The chain recombines TRBV27 with TRBJ2-7; 7 bases are shared with TRBD1. The CDR3 runs to 15 residues. Germline V lookup: CDR1 MNHEY, CDR2 SMNVEV (reference sequence). After removal of 1 base from V and 2 bases from J, the junction contained 5 bases not matched to a gene. CDR3 region: CASSLWGTDPYEQYF. In DNA, the CDR3 is TGTGCCAGCAGTTTATGGGGGACAGACCCCTACGAGCAGTACTTC.

The gene calls are TRBV19 and TRBJ2-1, with D unclear. The CDR3 is made up of 14 amino acids. From germline, CDR1 is LNHDA and CDR2 SQIVND (reference sequence). V dropped 5 bases and J dropped 0 bases, with 8 bases sitting between them. The CDR3: CASSGQSSYNEQFF. The CDR3 region has the DNA TGTGCCAGTAGTGGCCAGTCCTCCTACAATGAGCAGTTCTTC.

CDR3 in DNA: TGTGCCAGCAGCTTAGTTGGGCCCGGAAACACCATATATTTT. It specifies CASSLVGPGNTIYF. The V call is TRBV7-8, the J call TRBJ1-3; D gene uncertain. Germline V gene sequence: CDR1 SGHVS, CDR2 FQNEAQ. The CDR3 spans 14 residues. The V end lost 1 base, the J end lost 4 bases, and 8 bases lay between the germline ends.

The rearrangement joins TRBV7-6 to TRBJ2-1, with D uncertain. The CDR3 extends over 14 amino acids. Deletions cut 1 base from V and 8 bases from J, with 12 bases between. Germline lookup yields CDR1 SGHVS and CDR2 FNYEAQ. CDR3 amino acids: CASSLDLLGDEQFF. CDR3 bases: TGTGCCAGCAGCTTAGACTTATTGGGCGATGAGCAGTTCTTC. The full variable domain, its missing parts supplied by reference TRBV7-6 and TRBJ2-1, is GAGVSQSPRYKVTKRGQDVALRCDPISGHVSLYWYRQALGQGPEFLTYFNYEAQQDKSGLPNDRFSAERPEGSISTLTIQRTEQRDSAMYRCASSLDLLGDEQFFGPGTRLTVL.

The CDR3 protein is CASSPGFGNQPQHF. For the CDR3, the DNA is TGTGCCAGCAGCCCCGGGTTCGGCAATCAGCCCCAGCATTTT. This chain uses TRBV9 with TRBJ1-5, with unresolved D. The V and J ends lost 4 bases and 2 bases respectively, with 10 bases between them. The CDR3 covers 14 residues. Per germline, CDR1 SGDLS and CDR2 YYNGEE.

The chain couples TRBV3-1 (or the pseudogene TRBV3-2) to TRBJ2-7; weak D call: TRBD1 (6 bases). V was shortened by 1 base and J by 1 base, with 11 bases between the two germline ends. Germline CDR1 LGHDT, CDR2 YNNKEL (reference sequence). The CDR3 runs to 15 residues. The CDR3 nucleotides read TGTGCCAGCAGCCAAGTTTTCAGGGGATCCTACGAGCAGTACTTC. Translation gives CASSQVFRGSYEQYF.

The V gene is TRBV11-2, the J gene TRBJ2-2, with TRBD2 as a possible D gene (6 bases). The CDR3 loop spans 14 amino acids. Germline assignment: CDR1 SGHAT and CDR2 FQNNGV. The germline V and J ends were trimmed by 4 bases and 3 bases, with 9 bases remaining between them. The CDR3 loop is CASSSGTHTGELFF. CDR3 nucleotides: TGTGCCAGCAGCTCCGGGACTCACACCGGGGAGCTGTTTTTT.

This clone was found once. V and J are TRBV4-3 and TRBJ1-5; D might be TRBD1 (6 bases). Germline V gene data show CDR1 as LGHNA and CDR2 as YSLEER. This CDR3 spans 14 amino acids. With 4 bases removed from V and 2 bases from J, the gap between germline ends came to 9 bases. The CDR3 DNA reads TGCGCCAGCAGCCTTAACAGGGGCAATCAGCCCCAGCATTTT. Translation gives CASSLNRGNQPQHF.

The chain couples TRBV2 to TRBJ2-6; TRBD1 aligns across 12 bases. After removal of 4 bases from V and 4 bases from J, the junction contained 5 bases not matched to a gene. The germline V gene has CDR1 SNHLY and CDR2 FYNNEI. The CDR3 runs 17 residues. The CDR3 coding sequence is TGTGCCAGCAGTGGCGGGACAGGGGGCGCCGGGGCCAACGTCCTGACTTTC. It encodes CASSGGTGGAGANVLTF.

V usage is TRBV3-1 (or the pseudogene TRBV3-2) and J usage is TRBJ2-5; D uncertain. CDR1 is LGHDT, CDR2 YNNKEL, per germline (reference sequence). The CDR3 has 13 amino acids. V lost 2 bases and J lost 3, with 7 bases in between. The chain's CDR3 is CASSQLLEETQYF. Here the CDR3 DNA reads TGTGCCAGCAGCCAATTACTCGAAGAGACCCAGTACTTC.